This T cell receptor (beta chain) originates from a study of blood T cell repertoires in COVID-19. This clone was seen a few times. Here immunoSEQ multiplex PCR was the method, and the copy in TCRdb shows in-frame clones only, minus some. The table records roughly 390,000 clones, approximately 89% of them present only once. This CDR3 is 16 amino acids long. The ends lost 4 bases at V and 0 bases at J; junction bases unmatched: 9. Germline V lookup: CDR1 WNHNN, CDR2 SYGVQD (reference sequence). The sample consisted of peripheral blood. This chain uses TRBV10-1 with TRBJ2-7; 7 bases are a match to TRBD1. This clonotype originated in a woman in her 30s with COVID-19, enrolled during active disease. The CDR3 loop is CASSGSLTGFSYEQYF. The CDR3 DNA reads TGCGCCAGCAGTGGCTCCTTGACAGGGTTCTCCTACGAGCAGTACTTC.